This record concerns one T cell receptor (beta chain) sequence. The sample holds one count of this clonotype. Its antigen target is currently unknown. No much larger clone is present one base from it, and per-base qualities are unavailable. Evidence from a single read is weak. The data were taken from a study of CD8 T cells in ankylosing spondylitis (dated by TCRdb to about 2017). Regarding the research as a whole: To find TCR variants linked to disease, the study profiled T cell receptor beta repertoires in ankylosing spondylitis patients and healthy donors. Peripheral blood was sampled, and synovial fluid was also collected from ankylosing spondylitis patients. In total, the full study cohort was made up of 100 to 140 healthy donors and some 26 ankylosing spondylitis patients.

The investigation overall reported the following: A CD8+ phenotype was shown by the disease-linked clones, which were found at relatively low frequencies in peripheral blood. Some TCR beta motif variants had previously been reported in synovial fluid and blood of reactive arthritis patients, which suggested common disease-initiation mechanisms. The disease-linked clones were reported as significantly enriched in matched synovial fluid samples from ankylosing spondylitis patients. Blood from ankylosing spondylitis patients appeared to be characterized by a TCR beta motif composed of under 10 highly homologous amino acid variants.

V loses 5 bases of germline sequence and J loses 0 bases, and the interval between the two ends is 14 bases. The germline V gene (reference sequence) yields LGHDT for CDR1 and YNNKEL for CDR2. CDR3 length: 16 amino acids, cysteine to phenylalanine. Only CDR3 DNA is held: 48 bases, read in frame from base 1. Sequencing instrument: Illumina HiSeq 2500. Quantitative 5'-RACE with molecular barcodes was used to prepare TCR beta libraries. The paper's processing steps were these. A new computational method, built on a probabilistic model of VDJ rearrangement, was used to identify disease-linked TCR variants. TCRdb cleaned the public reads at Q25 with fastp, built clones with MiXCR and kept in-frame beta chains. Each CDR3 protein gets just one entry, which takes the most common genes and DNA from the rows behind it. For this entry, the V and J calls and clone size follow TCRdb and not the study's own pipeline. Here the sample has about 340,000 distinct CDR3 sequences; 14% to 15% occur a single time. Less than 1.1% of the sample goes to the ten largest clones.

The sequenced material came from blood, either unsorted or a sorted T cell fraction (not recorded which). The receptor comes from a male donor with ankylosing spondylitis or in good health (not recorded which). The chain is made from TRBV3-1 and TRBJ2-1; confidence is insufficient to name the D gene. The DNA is TGTGCCAGCAGCGGCGCCAACTGGGGCTCCTACAATGAGCAGTTCTTC. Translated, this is CASSGANWGSYNEQFF.